This T cell receptor beta chain stems from a study of T cell clones after liver transplantation. TCRdb's table, derived via immunoSEQ multiplex PCR, lists solely in-frame clones and lacks some. The sample consists of fewer than 110,000 clones, roughly four fifths of them appearing once. The V end lost 3 bases, the J end lost 7 bases, and 12 bases lay between the germline ends. CDR1 SGHTA and CDR2 FQGNSA come from the germline V gene. This CDR3 region has 13 residues. This sample comprised CD4+ T cells from blood, obtained around 44 months after liver transplant. This chain uses TRBV7-2 with TRBJ1-1; the D gene is possibly TRBD1 (5 bases). The sequence derives from a human patient who received a liver transplant. The graft donor may have contributed some T cells. The CDR3 region is CASSFRLQGEAFF. DNA for the CDR3: TGTGCCAGCAGCTTTCGACTCCAGGGTGAAGCTTTCTTT.